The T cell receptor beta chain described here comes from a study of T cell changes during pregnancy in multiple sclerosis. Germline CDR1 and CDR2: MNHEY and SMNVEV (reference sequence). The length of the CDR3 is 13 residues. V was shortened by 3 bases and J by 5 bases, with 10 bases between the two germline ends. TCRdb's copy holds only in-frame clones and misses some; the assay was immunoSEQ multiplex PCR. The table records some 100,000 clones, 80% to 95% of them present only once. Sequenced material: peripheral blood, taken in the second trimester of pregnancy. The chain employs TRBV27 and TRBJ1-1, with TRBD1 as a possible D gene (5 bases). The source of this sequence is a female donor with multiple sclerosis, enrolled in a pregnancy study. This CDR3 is CASSLGGRTEAFF. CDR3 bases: TGTGCCAGCAGTTTGGGGGGAAGGACTGAAGCTTTCTTT.